The 31 T cell receptor beta chains below all came from one sample that was sequenced in a study of blood T cell repertoires in COVID-19. The protocol was immunoSEQ multiplex PCR, while the TCRdb copy is restricted to in-frame clones and leaves out a portion. The sample lists over 250,000 clones; about nine tenths were seen once. The sequenced sample was peripheral blood. The receptor set was obtained from a woman in her 30s with COVID-19, enrolled during active disease.

This chain uses TRBV5-4 with TRBJ1-2, with D possibly being TRBD1 (6 bases). V lost 9 bases and J 4 bases, leaving 13 bases between the germline ends. This CDR3 is built from 12 residues. In germline, CDR1 is SGHNT, CDR2 YYREEE (reference sequence). CDR3 protein: CATWTASYGYTF. The CDR3 DNA sequence: TGTGCCACCTGGACAGCTTCCTATGGCTACACCTTC.

This sequence joins TRBV5-1 and TRBJ2-1; TRBD2 aligns across 10 bases. The junction had 4 bases not matched to a gene; V was cut back by 0 bases and J by 7 bases. CDR1 and CDR2 (germline): SGHRS, YFSETQ. The CDR3 contains 15 residues. The CDR3 here is CASSLATSGLNEQFF. As DNA, the CDR3 is TGCGCCAGCAGCTTGGCGACTAGCGGGCTAAATGAGCAGTTCTTC. The variable domain in full, with the rest retrieved from reference TRBV5-1 and TRBJ2-1, is KAGVTQTPRYLIKTRGQQVTLSCSPISGHRSVSWYQQTPGQGLQFLFEYFSETQRNKGNFPGRFSGRQFSNSRSEMNVSTLELGDSALYLCASSLATSGLNEQFFGPGTRLTVL.

The rearrangement uses TRBV5-1 and TRBJ2-1; 8 bases align to TRBD1. The V and J ends lost 5 bases and 7 bases, in that order; junction bases with no gene match: 11. The CDR3 is 15 residues long. The germline V gene has CDR1 SGHRS and CDR2 YFSETQ. CDR3: CASRPGQGGQNEQFF. CDR3 DNA sequence: TGCGCCAGCAGGCCCGGACAGGGTGGTCAGAATGAGCAGTTCTTC.

The chain joins TRBV19 to TRBJ1-2, with 10 bases identical to TRBD1. The V gene's germline CDR1 is LNHDA and CDR2 SQIVND (reference sequence). Trimming at V came to 3 bases and at J to 8 bases, leaving 9 bases not matched to a gene. The CDR3 consists of 15 residues. The CDR3 loop reads CASSIYGTGVGGYTF. The CDR3 DNA is TGTGCCAGTAGTATTTATGGGACAGGGGTTGGAGGCTACACCTTC.

Note on this clone: This sample also contains other DNA sequences that code for the same CDR3. This rearrangement joins TRBV11-2 to TRBJ2-7; tentatively, D is TRBD2 (5 bases). CDR3 length equals 13 residues. Between the trimmed V and J ends, which lost 0 bases and 3 bases, there was a span of 6 bases. CDR1 is SGHAT, CDR2 FQNNGV, per germline. CDR3 residues: CASSLDRDYEQYF. The CDR3 coding sequence is TGTGCCAGCAGCTTAGATCGGGACTACGAGCAGTACTTC.

The CDR3 here is CASSDMGSGNTIYF. CDR3 DNA: TGTGCCAGCAGCGACATGGGCTCTGGAAACACCATATATTTT. This rearrangement joins TRBV2 to TRBJ1-3; D not certain. V lost 6 bases to trimming and J lost 0 bases, with 9 bases between them. CDR1 is SNHLY and CDR2 is FYNNEI in the germline V gene. The CDR3 runs 14 residues.

The chain joins TRBV28 to TRBJ1-4; 7 bases line up with TRBD1. CDR3 length: 18 amino acids. In germline, CDR1 is MDHEN, CDR2 SYDVKM. The V and J ends lost 3 bases and 5 bases, in that order; junction bases with no gene match: 15. CDR3 DNA: TGTGCCAGCAGTTTCTCCCTCGATCGGGACAGTCTAAATGAAAAACTGTTTTTT. Protein sequence: CASSFSLDRDSLNEKLFF.

The rearrangement joins TRBV28 to TRBJ1-5, with 8 bases lining up with TRBD1. The ends lost 6 bases at V and 3 bases at J; junction bases unmatched: 7. This CDR3 contains 15 residues. Germline V lookup: CDR1 MDHEN, CDR2 SYDVKM. The CDR3 DNA reads TGTGCCAGCAGCCGACCGGGACAGGTCAATCAGCCCCAGCATTTT. Its protein is CASSRPGQVNQPQHF.

The V and J genes are TRBV5-4 and TRBJ2-1; D perhaps matches TRBD2 (6 bases). The CDR3 covers 11 residues. The V end was cut by 4 bases, the J end by 9 bases, with 8 bases between. Germline V gene data show CDR1 as SGHNT and CDR2 as YYREEE (reference sequence). The CDR3, as DNA: TGTGCCAGCAGCCCCGGGAGTGAGCAGTTCTTC. Its protein product is CASSPGSEQFF.

The CDR3 DNA sequence: TGTGCCAGCAGCTACAGGGGCTCTGGAAACACCATATATTTT. Its protein is CASSYRGSGNTIYF. The rearrangement links TRBV5-4 to TRBJ1-3, with 7 bases matching TRBD1. J lost 0 bases, V lost 3 bases, and 0 bases had no gene match. This CDR3 is built from 14 residues. Looked up from germline, CDR1 is SGHNT and CDR2 is YYREEE (reference sequence).

This clone was detected a few times. This chain connects TRBV4-1 to TRBJ1-2; TRBD1 matches 9 bases. The CDR3 runs to 15 residues. Germline CDR1 and CDR2: MGHRA and YSYEKL. The V segment lost 4 bases and the J segment 0 bases; nucleotides outside the gene matches: 3. This CDR3 reads CASSPRQGANYGYTF. DNA for the CDR3: TGCGCCAGCAGCCCCCGACAGGGGGCTAACTATGGCTACACCTTC.

This sequence joins TRBV29-1 and TRBJ2-7; D is perhaps TRBD2 (5 bases). CDR1 and CDR2 (germline): SQVTM, ANQGSEA. V was pared by 4 bases and J by 4 bases, with 20 bases between. The CDR3 totals 15 residues. In DNA, the CDR3 is TGCAGCGTTGTAGCCCCCCGGGGTCCCTCTTACGAGCAGTACTTC. Its protein is CSVVAPRGPSYEQYF.

The J gene is TRBJ2-3, the V gene TRBV11-2, with D tentatively TRBD2 (5 bases). The germline V and J ends were trimmed by 2 bases and 4 bases, with 7 bases remaining between them. The CDR3 is 13 amino acids. The germline CDR1 and CDR2 sequences are SGHAT and FQNNGV. The CDR3 spells CASSLTAADTQYF. Here the CDR3 DNA reads TGTGCCAGCAGCTTAACAGCGGCAGATACGCAGTATTTT.

This chain joins TRBV5-5 and TRBJ2-7, with TRBD2 identical over 10 bases. Germline CDR1 SGHKS, CDR2 YYEKEE (reference sequence). V was pared by 0 bases and J by 2 bases, with 8 bases of the junction left unmatched. CDR3 size: 17 residues. The CDR3 spells CASSLARGLATTYEQYF. CDR3 in DNA: TGTGCCAGCAGCTTGGCCCGGGGACTAGCGACTACCTACGAGCAGTACTTC.

V gene TRBV3-1 (or the pseudogene TRBV3-2) combines with J gene TRBJ1-3; D is undetermined. The germline CDR1 and CDR2 sequences are LGHDT and YNNKEL (reference sequence). V lost 4 bases and J lost 1, with 5 bases in between. There are 13 residues in the CDR3. This CDR3 is CASSPGSGNTIYF. In nucleotides, the CDR3 is TGTGCCAGCAGCCCAGGTTCTGGAAACACCATATATTTT.

This clone was seen a single time. This sequence joins TRBV9 and TRBJ1-1; D might be TRBD1 (6 bases). The CDR3 totals 14 residues. V lost 2 bases, J lost 2 bases, and 10 bases lay in between. CDR1 and CDR2 (germline): SGDLS, YYNGEE. CDR3 in DNA: TGTGCCAGCAGCGTCGGACAGCGCAACACTGAAGCTTTCTTT. Residues: CASSVGQRNTEAFF.

This sequence joins TRBV30 and TRBJ2-7; 11 nucleotides match TRBD1. The CDR3 length is 14 residues. Germline V gene data show CDR1 as GTSNPN and CDR2 as SVGIG (reference sequence). The V and J ends lost 3 bases and 2 bases, in that order; junction bases with no gene match: 3. This chain's CDR3 is CAWSRGQGAYEQYF. The CDR3 DNA is TGTGCCTGGAGCCGGGGACAGGGGGCCTACGAGCAGTACTTC.

This rearrangement joins TRBV28 to TRBJ1-1; no firm D call. Deletions cut 6 bases from V and 5 bases from J, with 10 bases between. The CDR3 length is 12 residues. Germline V gene sequence: CDR1 MDHEN, CDR2 SYDVKM. CDR3 amino acids: CASRRGRTEAFF. The CDR3 region has the DNA TGTGCCAGCAGACGGGGTAGGACTGAAGCTTTCTTT.

V gene TRBV5-4 combines with J gene TRBJ2-5; D is possibly TRBD1 (6 bases). Germline assignment: CDR1 SGHNT and CDR2 YYREEE (reference sequence). The CDR3 covers 14 residues. With 3 bases removed from V and 5 bases from J, the gap between germline ends came to 14 bases. The CDR3 is CASSSRDTAETQYF. The CDR3 bases are TGTGCCAGCAGCTCCCGGGACACCGCGGAGACCCAGTACTTC.

The chain links TRBV4-2 to TRBJ2-1, with 7 positions matching TRBD2. Germline V lookup: CDR1 LGHNA, CDR2 YNFKEQ. This CDR3 comprises 18 residues. V lost 0 bases and J lost 0; bases outside the gene matches: 8. The CDR3 here is CASSQDLSGTTSYNEQFF. In nucleotides, the CDR3 is TGTGCCAGCAGCCAAGATTTGAGCGGGACGACCTCCTACAATGAGCAGTTCTTC.

The chain employs TRBV5-1 and TRBJ2-7; 9 bases are shared with TRBD1. Germline V gene sequence: CDR1 SGHRS, CDR2 YFSETQ. The CDR3 has 16 residues. Germline trimming cut 1 base from V and 5 bases from J; bases unmatched to any gene: 10. CDR3 DNA: TGCGCCAGCAGCTTGTCCCCTCCGGGACAGGGTAACGAGCAGTACTTC. Translating it yields CASSLSPPGQGNEQYF.

This chain links TRBV6-5 with TRBJ2-7; TRBD2 aligns across 10 bases. Germline lookup yields CDR1 MNHEY and CDR2 SVGAGI. The CDR3 totals 16 residues. V lost 0 bases to trimming and J lost 3 bases; unmatched junction nucleotides: 5. The CDR3 DNA follows: TGTGCCAGCAGTTACTCGCCTAGCGGGGGAAGCTACGAGCAGTACTTC. This codes for CASSYSPSGGSYEQYF.

Notes on this clone: Its ends do not fully match the called genes, so a read error is possible. The V gene is TRBV6-5, the J gene TRBJ1-5; tentatively, D is TRBD1 (5 bases). Per germline, CDR1 MNHEY and CDR2 SVGAGI. CDR3 size: 16 residues. For the CDR3, the DNA is TGTGCCAGCGGTTACCACCGGGACTCCCCTAATCAGCCCCAGCATTTT. This gives the protein CASGYHRDSPNQPQHF.

The J gene is TRBJ1-1, the V gene TRBV10-1, with D perhaps TRBD1 (6 bases). CDR3 length: 17 amino acids. The germline V and J ends were trimmed by 5 bases and 0 bases, with 19 bases remaining between them. The germline V gene has CDR1 WNHNN and CDR2 SYGVQD (reference sequence). The CDR3 reads CASSPAAGDPMNTEAFF. Written as DNA, the CDR3 is TGCGCCAGCAGTCCCGCCGCAGGGGACCCCATGAACACTGAAGCTTTCTTT.

Judged by abundance, this clone is medium-sized (0.01 to 0.1%). This chain connects TRBV5-1 to TRBJ2-2, with TRBD1 identical over 9 bases. Germline values: CDR1 SGHRS, CDR2 YFSETQ. The V and J ends lost 4 bases and 3 bases, in that order; junction bases with no gene match: 7. The length of the CDR3 is 16 residues. The DNA of the CDR3 is TGCGCCAGCAGCAGATCACAGGGGGCGCACACCGGGGAGCTGTTTTTT. It specifies CASSRSQGAHTGELFF.

In DNA form, the CDR3 reads TGTGCCAGCAGCTTTGACAGGGACCAGCCCCAGCATTTT. Encoded protein: CASSFDRDQPQHF. The V and J genes are TRBV7-9 and TRBJ1-5, with 7 bases aligning to TRBD1. V trimming: 3 bases; J trimming: 7 bases; junction bases outside the gene matches: 3. Germline-derived CDR1 and CDR2 are SEHNR and FQNEAQ (reference sequence). CDR3 length: 13 residues.

This rearrangement joins TRBV13 to TRBJ2-7; no clear D gene. The CDR3 covers 13 residues. The germline V and J ends were trimmed by 5 bases and 4 bases, with 12 bases remaining between them. Germline CDR1 PRHDT, CDR2 FYEKMQ (reference sequence). CDR3 region: CASSVEGAYEQYF. As DNA, the CDR3 is TGTGCCAGCAGCGTGGAAGGAGCTTACGAGCAGTACTTC.

The chain recombines TRBV11-2 with TRBJ1-1, with TRBD1 matching 10 bases. Germline CDR1 is SGHAT and CDR2 is FQNNGV. CDR3 size: 18 residues. J lost 5 bases, V lost 0 bases, and 12 bases had no gene match. CDR3 bases: TGTGCCAGCAGCTTAGAGGCCACCGGGACAGGGGTTGAGACTGAAGCTTTCTTT. It translates to CASSLEATGTGVETEAFF.

The rearrangement links TRBV5-1 to TRBJ1-1; tentative D call: TRBD1 (5 bases). The germline gives CDR1 SGHRS, CDR2 YFSETQ. The germline V and J ends were trimmed by 0 bases and 7 bases, with 10 bases remaining between them. The CDR3 extends over 13 amino acids. CDR3 in DNA: TGCGCCAGCAGCTTGGTCTGGGGGGGTGAAGCTTTCTTT. The encoded protein is CASSLVWGGEAFF.

V gene TRBV27 combines with J gene TRBJ1-1, with D unclear. The V end was cut by 5 bases, the J end by 1 base, with 17 bases between. The germline CDR1 and CDR2 sequences are MNHEY and SMNVEV (reference sequence). The CDR3 runs to 16 residues. Here the CDR3 DNA reads TGTGCCAGCAGTCCTGGGAGGGTCTTAGGGAACACTGAAGCTTTCTTT. Protein sequence: CASSPGRVLGNTEAFF.

This rearrangement joins TRBV27 to TRBJ2-7; D might be TRBD2 (6 bases). From germline, CDR1 is MNHEY and CDR2 SMNVEV (reference sequence). The CDR3 consists of 13 residues. V was trimmed by 6 bases and J by 6 bases, leaving 15 bases between them. The CDR3 DNA sequence: TGTGCCAGCAGACCGGGCGGGGCAACCGAGCAGTACTTC. Its translation is CASRPGGATEQYF.